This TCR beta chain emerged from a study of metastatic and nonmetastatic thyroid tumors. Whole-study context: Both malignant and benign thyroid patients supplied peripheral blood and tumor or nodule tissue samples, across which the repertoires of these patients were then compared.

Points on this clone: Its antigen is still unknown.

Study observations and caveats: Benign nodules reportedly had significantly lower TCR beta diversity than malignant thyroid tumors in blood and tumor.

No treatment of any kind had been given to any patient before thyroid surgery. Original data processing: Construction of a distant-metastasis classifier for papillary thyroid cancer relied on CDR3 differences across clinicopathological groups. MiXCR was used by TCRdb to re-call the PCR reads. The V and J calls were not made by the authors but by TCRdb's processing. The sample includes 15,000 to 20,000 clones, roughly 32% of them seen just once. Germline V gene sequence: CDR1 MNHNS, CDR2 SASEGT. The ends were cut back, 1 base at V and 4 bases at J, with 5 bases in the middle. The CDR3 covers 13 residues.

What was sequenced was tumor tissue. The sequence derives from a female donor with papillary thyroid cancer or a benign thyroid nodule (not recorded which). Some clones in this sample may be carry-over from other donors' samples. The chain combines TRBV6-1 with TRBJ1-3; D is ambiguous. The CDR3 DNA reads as TGTGCCAGCAGTGAAGGGTTGGGAAACACCATATATTTT. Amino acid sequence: CASSEGLGNTIYF.